This TCR beta chain was sequenced in a study of beta chain features in type 1 diabetes. Broader study findings: Compared with healthy donors, patients appeared to share more similar naive, central memory and regulatory TCRB repertoires. People with Type 1 diabetes carried modestly yet significantly shorter TCRB CDR3s in all four CD4+ subsets.

What was sequenced were expressed TCRB transcripts, since all of the isolated RNA had been reverse transcribed. Generated by immunoSEQ multiplex PCR, the TCRdb table keeps only in-frame clones and is missing some. This sample has about 68,000 clones, with about 50% found just once. Remarks on this clone: The antigen is unknown. The junction shows a germline mismatch at one end, possibly a read error.

The CDR3 is 13 residues long. The germline V gene encodes CDR1 SEHNR and CDR2 FQNEAQ (reference sequence). This sequence originates from a man aged 25-40 years with type 1 diabetes. Sample: central memory CD4+ T cells from blood. The V gene is TRBV7-9, the J gene TRBJ2-1; TRBD2 might be the D (6 bases). CDR3 in amino acids: CASTLTGVGEQFF. For the CDR3, the DNA is TGTGCCAGCACCTTAACGGGGGTAGGCGAGCAGTTCTTC.